This TCR beta chain was identified during a study of blood T cell repertoires in COVID-19 (dated by TCRdb to 2019 to 2021). The study in broad terms: Samples covering the acute and convalescent phases of COVID-19 were provided by collaborators in the United States, Italy and Spain. The sample metadata nearly always contained a de-identified subject ID, COVID-19 status, age in years and sex. The material from the prospective study consisted of cDNA or gDNA derived from T cells, B-cell-depleted T cells, or PBMCs. Where available, HLA class I and class II types were taken from metadata supplied by the sample provider and were not determined by assay-based typing. The samples were drawn from two sources: the first 160 participants of the ongoing ImmuneRACE study, and 1,000 to 1,500 subjects contributed by 6 global collaborators. Subjects who had been exposed to COVID-19, were actively infected with it, or had recovered from it provided the deeply sampled blood TCRbeta repertoires that made up the dataset. The repertoires were released in a freely available public database intended as a resource for research on the immune response to SARS-CoV-2.

CDR1 LGHNA and CDR2 YSLEER were looked up in the germline V gene. The CDR3 starts with the cysteine, ends with the phenylalanine, and has 16 residues. Kept here is only the CDR3 DNA, which spans 48 bases and is read in frame from base 1. The V end gives up 3 bases and the J end 4 bases, leaving 12 bases in the junction not matched to a gene. About this clone: The specificity of this receptor is unknown. The input lacks base qualities; no much larger clone sits a single base away.

At one collaborating source in Seattle, patients were enrolled during active infection and were followed longitudinally through the course of disease. The collaborating institutions used their own protocols to collect whole blood in K2EDTA tubes. For TCRbeta analysis, collaborators shipped samples as frozen whole blood, isolated PBMCs, or DNA extracted from either of those sample types. Findings and caveats that apply to the study as a whole: The amount of clinical and demographic metadata varied by source and participant and was provided uncurated.

TCRbeta CDR3 regions were amplified from genomic DNA by means of the immunoSEQ Assay, a bias-controlled multiplex PCR. The authors' pipeline ran thus. The number of nucleated cells in each sample was estimated by amplification of reference gene primers within the assay. To quantify the absolute abundance of each unique TCRbeta CDR3 rearrangement, sequence reads were collapsed and filtered. For each sample, productive Simpson clonality was calculated by taking the square root of Simpson's diversity index across productive rearrangements. TCRdb retrieved this table from immuneACCESS and kept in-frame rearrangements only. Not all clones are present; in checked studies, unresolved V genes account for under half, and no reason is known for the remainder. The D gene and trimming were derived from the DNA, and the V and J assignments and clone size from that table. For this sample the table gives approximately 210,000 clones, of which 70% to 90% were detected only once. The top ten constitute roughly 12% of the sample.

The source of this sequence is a man aged 50 to 59 with COVID-19, enrolled during active disease. Here the chain combines TRBV4-3 and TRBJ2-7, and 7 junctional nucleotides match TRBD1. Sequencing input: peripheral blood. DNA sequence: TGCGCCAGCAGCCATGCTGGAGACAGGGCCATATACGAGCAGTACTTC. Translated, this gives CASSHAGDRAIYEQYF.